These 22 T cell receptor beta chains were sequenced from one sample in a study of T cells in Graves' hyperthyroidism and ophthalmopathy. RNA transcripts served as the template for amplifying TCR beta CDR3 regions. HTBI primers were used for first-round RT-PCR of the TCR CDR3. TCRdb reprocessed the multiplex PCR reads with MiXCR, giving one entry per CDR3 protein. The sample has some 770,000 distinct CDR3 sequences, about 16% seen once. Sequenced material: blood. The receptor source for this set is a man younger than 35 with Graves' hyperthyroidism.

The rearrangement links TRBV5-5 to TRBJ1-4; D unresolved. The CDR3 sequence is 15 residues long. Trimming stripped 3 bases from V and 5 bases from J, with 14 bases between. Germline CDR1 reads SGHKS; CDR2 reads YYEKEE (reference sequence). CDR3 nucleotides: TGTGCCAGCAGCTCGAGGTGTTGGCAGAATGAAAAACTGTTTTTT. Protein sequence: CASSSRCWQNEKLFF.

V usage is TRBV18 and J usage is TRBJ2-5, with TRBD1 identical over 11 bases. Looked up from germline, CDR1 is KGHSH and CDR2 is LQKENI. The CDR3 length is 15 residues. V shed 4 bases and J 1 base; nucleotides not matched to a gene: 2. The CDR3 DNA reads as TGTGCCAGCTCACGGGGGACAGGGGGCCAAGAGACCCAGTACTTC. Protein: CASSRGTGGQETQYF. Full variable domain (rest looked up from reference TRBV18 and TRBJ2-5): NAGVMQNPRHLVRRRGQEARLRCSPMKGHSHVYWYRQLPEEGLKFMVYLQKENIIDESGMPKERFSAEFPKEGPSILRIQQVVRGDSAAYFCASSRGTGGQETQYFGPGTRLLVL.

V usage is TRBV10-1 and J usage is TRBJ1-1, with D possibly TRBD1 on 6 matching bases. V shed 4 bases and J shed 2 bases, with 14 bases lying between them. The CDR3 length is 15 residues. The V gene's germline CDR1 is WNHNN and CDR2 SYGVQD (reference sequence). The CDR3 protein is CASSGNREQNTEAFF. CDR3 coding DNA: TGCGCCAGCAGTGGCAACAGGGAACAAAACACTGAAGCTTTCTTT.

This clonotype has at least ten counts. J is TRBJ2-7 and V is TRBV30; 8 bases line up with TRBD1. The CDR3 runs 16 residues. J gave up 0 bases and V 2 bases, and 9 bases lay outside the gene matches. Germline assignment: CDR1 GTSNPN and CDR2 SVGIG (reference sequence). The CDR3 region has the DNA TGTGCCTGGAGTAGTGGAGGACAGGGCTTCTCCTACGAGCAGTACTTC. This translates into CAWSSGGQGFSYEQYF.

The CDR3 region has the DNA TGCGCCAGCAGCCATACTAGCGGGGATAGTTACAATGAGCAGTTCTTC. Its translation: CASSHTSGDSYNEQFF. J is TRBJ2-1 and V is TRBV4-3; 10 bases align to TRBD2. Per germline, CDR1 LGHNA and CDR2 YSLEER. Losses at the gene ends were 3 bases for V and 4 bases for J; bases not matched to a gene: 6. The CDR3 extends over 16 amino acids.

In its sample, this clonotype was seen many times. The rearrangement uses TRBV20-1 and TRBJ2-1; D gene ambiguous. Trimming left V 3 bases short and J 8 bases short, with 5 bases between. Looked up from germline, CDR1 is DFQATT and CDR2 is SNEGSKA (reference sequence). This CDR3 is 10 amino acids long. The CDR3 protein is CSARRDEQFF. In DNA, the CDR3 is TGCAGTGCTAGGCGAGATGAGCAGTTCTTC.

In this sample, this clonotype turned up many times. This chain connects TRBV3-1 to TRBJ2-3; TRBD2 matches 8 bases. The CDR3 sequence is 17 residues long. Trimming took 4 bases from V and 0 from J; bases not matched to a gene: 9. Germline CDR1 reads LGHDT; CDR2 reads YNNKEL (reference sequence). The CDR3 nucleotides read TGTGCCAGCAGCCCCCGGGGACTAGGAACTAGCACAGATACGCAGTATTTT. Translation: CASSPRGLGTSTDTQYF.

This clonotype is a singleton in its sample. V is TRBV13 and J is TRBJ1-5, with a possible D match to TRBD1 (5 bases). Germline CDR1 PRHDT, CDR2 FYEKMQ (reference sequence). This CDR3 spans 14 amino acids. V gave up 3 bases and J gave up 4 bases, with 10 bases separating them. The DNA for the CDR3 is TGTGCCAGCAGCTTGGGGGACCCAAATCAGCCCCAGCATTTT. Encoded protein: CASSLGDPNQPQHF. Variable domain in full (rest from reference TRBV13 and TRBJ1-5): AAGVIQSPRHLIKEKRETATLKCYPIPRHDTVYWYQQGPGQDPQFLISFYEKMQSDKGSIPDRFSAQQFSDYHSELNMSSLELGDSALYFCASSLGDPNQPQHFGDGTRLSIL.

This clonotype has more than one count but fewer than ten. A single base separates this from a much larger clone, so it may be a read error. The CDR3 DNA reads TGTGCCAGCAGTGAAAGCGGGACACGGGGCGCCGGGCAGTACTTC. This gives the protein CASSESGTRGAGQYF. This chain connects TRBV2 to TRBJ2-7; tentatively, D is TRBD2 (7 bases). The CDR3 totals 15 residues. Germline values: CDR1 SNHLY, CDR2 FYNNEI. V lost 2 bases and J lost 9, with 20 bases in between.

This clonotype has a count of ten or more. The CDR3 nucleotides are TGTGCCAGCAGTAACAGGGGGAACTATGGCTACACCTTC. Protein sequence: CASSNRGNYGYTF. This chain links TRBV6-2 or TRBV6-3 with TRBJ1-2, with 8 bases that match TRBD1. After removal of 5 bases from V and 2 bases from J, the junction contained 1 base not matched to a gene. The CDR3 consists of 13 residues. The germline V gene has CDR1 MNHEY and CDR2 SVGEGT.

The V call is TRBV2, the J call TRBJ2-7; D is perhaps TRBD2 (5 bases). Trimming pared 6 bases from V and 5 bases from J, leaving 11 bases between. This CDR3 comprises 12 residues. Germline V gene data show CDR1 as SNHLY and CDR2 as FYNNEI. This CDR3 reads CASSFEGNEQYF. CDR3 coding DNA: TGTGCCAGCAGCTTCGAGGGAAACGAGCAGTACTTC. The complete variable domain, with remaining parts taken from reference TRBV2 and TRBJ2-7, reads EPEVTQTPSHQVTQMGQEVILRCVPISNHLYFYWYRQILGQKVEFLVSFYNNEISEKSEIFDDQFSVERPDGSNFTLKIRSTKLEDSAMYFCASSFEGNEQYFGPGTRLTVT.

Comments on this clonotype: One end of the junction varies from germline; a read error may be responsible. The chain carries TRBV11-2 and TRBJ2-5, with TRBD1 identical over 11 bases. The CDR3 loop spans 15 amino acids. Germline V gene sequence: CDR1 SGHAT, CDR2 FQNNGV. The CDR3 bases are TGCGCCAGCAGTCCGGCGTGGGACAGGGGGTCGCTGGAGTACTTC. Translated: CASSPAWDRGSLEYF.

The gene calls are TRBV6-1 and TRBJ2-2; 7 bases line up with TRBD2. Germline V lookup: CDR1 MNHNS, CDR2 SASEGT. The V gene end was trimmed by 0 bases and the J gene end by 1 base; junction bases not matched to a gene: 11. This CDR3 contains 19 residues. The CDR3 bases are TGTGCCAGCAGTGAAGCCCCCTTGCCGCGGGAGCAGAACACCGGGGAGCTGTTTTTT. This codes for CASSEAPLPREQNTGELFF.

This clonotype was seen repeatedly, ten times or more. This chain joins TRBV6-1 and TRBJ2-1, with D perhaps TRBD1 or TRBD2 (5 bases each). The ends were cut back, 0 bases at V and 2 bases at J, with 14 bases in the middle. There are 17 residues in the CDR3. Germline CDR1 is MNHNS and CDR2 is SASEGT. The CDR3 coding sequence is TGTGCCAGCAGTGAAGCGCACTGGGACGGAACCTACAATGAGCAGTTCTTC. Encoded protein: CASSEAHWDGTYNEQFF.

The chain has TRBV28 and TRBJ2-3; 7 bases match TRBD2. This CDR3 is 13 amino acids long. CDR1 is MDHEN and CDR2 is SYDVKM in the germline V gene. The J segment lost 6 bases and the V segment lost 7 bases, leaving 7 bases of the junction unmatched. The CDR3 DNA sequence: TGTGCCAGCACCTTGGGGGGGTTTGATACGCAGTATTTT. Translation gives CASTLGGFDTQYF. Full variable domain (remainder filled in from reference TRBV28 and TRBJ2-3): DVKVTQSSRYLVKRTGEKVFLECVQDMDHENMFWYRQDPGLGLRLIYFSYDVKMKEKGDIPEGYSVSREKKERFSLILESASTNQTSMYLCASTLGGFDTQYFGPGTRLTVL.

On this clonotype itself: This may arise from a read error, as a much more abundant clone is one base away. V gene TRBV2 combines with J gene TRBJ1-2; D unclear. CDR1 is SNHLY and CDR2 is FYNNEI in the germline V gene. V was shortened by 3 bases and J by 6 bases, with 11 bases between the two germline ends. The CDR3 is made up of 13 amino acids. The CDR3 DNA reads TGTGCCAGCAGTGAGAACAGCCGGCATGGCTACACCTTC. This translates into CASSENSRHGYTF.

In this sample, this clonotype turned up many times. Germline and junction disagree at one end, which may indicate a read error. The rearrangement uses TRBV5-1 and TRBJ2-2; D gene ambiguous. Germline V lookup: CDR1 SGHRS, CDR2 YFSETQ. CDR3 length: 11 amino acids. CDR3 region: CASSFGGELFF. CDR3 nucleotides: TGTGCCAGCAGTTTCGGAGGGGAGCTGTTTTTT.

In this sample, this clonotype turned up many times. The genes are TRBV7-2 and TRBJ2-5; 7 bases align to TRBD2. Trimming cost V 5 bases and J 5 bases; bases outside gene matches: 17. Germline-derived CDR1 and CDR2 are SGHTA and FQGNSA. This CDR3 comprises 17 residues. The CDR3 reads CASSLRASSGLSETQYF. CDR3 DNA: TGTGCCAGCAGCCTAAGAGCGTCTAGCGGCCTGAGCGAGACCCAGTACTTC.

The chain uses TRBV7-3 and TRBJ2-1; 8 nucleotides line up with TRBD2. Germline values: CDR1 SGHTA, CDR2 FQGTGA. The CDR3 loop spans 14 amino acids. V lost 7 bases to trimming and J lost 8 bases; unmatched junction nucleotides: 10. In DNA, the CDR3 is TGTGCCAGCAACCTCGGGGGGGGCGGGGATGAGCAGTTCTTC. As protein: CASNLGGGGDEQFF.

This clonotype was counted many times. The rearrangement uses TRBV6-1 and TRBJ2-1, with D maybe TRBD2 (6 bases). The CDR3 contains 16 residues. V lost 5 bases, J lost 4 bases, and 18 bases lay in between. Germline V lookup: CDR1 MNHNS, CDR2 SASEGT. Here the CDR3 reads CASSPGWGLRYNEQFF. The DNA of the CDR3 is TGTGCCAGCAGTCCCGGGTGGGGACTGAGATACAATGAGCAGTTCTTC.

The chain employs TRBV4-2 and TRBJ2-7; 11 nucleotides match TRBD2. In germline, CDR1 is LGHNA, CDR2 YNFKEQ. V shed 3 bases, J shed 1 base, and the junction held 2 bases outside the gene matches. The CDR3 is made up of 15 amino acids. Written as DNA, the CDR3 is TGTGCCAGCAGCCAGGGACTAGCGGCATCCTACGAGCAGTACTTC. Translation: CASSQGLAASYEQYF.

This clonotype was seen at least ten times. The chain is built from TRBV7-9 and TRBJ2-1; 7 bases match TRBD2. CDR1 is SEHNR, CDR2 FQNEAQ, per germline (reference sequence). Trimming cost V 6 bases and J 7 bases; bases outside gene matches: 21. The CDR3 runs 18 residues. The CDR3: CASRPRGRAGWGGNEQFF. The CDR3, as DNA: TGTGCCAGCAGACCGAGAGGGCGCGCGGGCTGGGGGGGGAATGAGCAGTTCTTC. Filled out from reference TRBV7-9 and TRBJ2-1, the complete variable domain reads DTGVSQNPRHKITKRGQNVTFRCDPISEHNRLYWYRQTLGQGPEFLTYFQNEAQLEKSRLLSDRFSAERPKGSFSTLEIQRTEQGDSAMYLCASRPRGRAGWGGNEQFFGPGTRLTVL.